This T cell receptor (beta chain) was documented in a study of lymphopenia after photon versus proton radiotherapy. Study-level findings and limits: After lymphocyte nadir, photon-treated repertoires showed oligoclonal expansion, especially CD8+ Temra. A bigger post-nadir fall in TCR diversity correlated inversely with survival time in deceased patients. Authors raise, but do not show, better survival with proton therapy. Under photons, naive T cells and diversity fell while effector/memory populations rose.

Details on this clone: The antigen remains undetermined.

Repertoires were generated with immunoSEQ multiplex PCR, while TCRdb's copy carries only in-frame clones and drops some. The data contain under 70,000 clones, 80% to 95% of them singletons. The CDR3 contains 14 residues. CDR1 SGHTA and CDR2 FQGTGA come from the germline V gene. V was clipped by 4 bases and J by 7 bases; unmatched bases: 5. The sequenced sample was peripheral blood, obtained from a patient treated with photon-based radiotherapy. The origin of this receptor is a woman aged 40-49 years with cholangiocarcinoma. V usage is TRBV7-3 and J usage is TRBJ2-1, with 9 bases aligning to TRBD2. CDR3 region: CASSYSGRGNEQFF. The CDR3 bases are TGTGCCAGCAGCTATAGCGGGAGAGGGAATGAGCAGTTCTTC.